Shown below are 19 T cell receptor beta chains from a single sample sequenced in a study of shared clonotypes between healthy human individuals. Assay used: immunoSEQ multiplex PCR; TCRdb lists only in-frame clones, some missing. The sample includes 780,000 or so clones, 55% to 80% of them seen just once. Source material: memory CD4+ T cells sorted from blood. Subset in this sample: CD45RA-negative fraction. The receptors come from a woman aged 30 to 39 in good health.

Only one count was recorded for this clone. The chain joins TRBV28 to TRBJ2-1, with TRBD2 matching 7 bases. The length of the CDR3 is 18 residues. Losses at the gene ends were 5 bases for V and 3 bases for J; bases not matched to a gene: 16. The germline CDR1 and CDR2 sequences are MDHEN and SYDVKM. Here the CDR3 DNA reads TGTGCCAGCAGTCCGGACATCAAGCGGGGCCAATTCTACAATGAGCAGTTCTTC. This sequence encodes CASSPDIKRGQFYNEQFF.

V and J are TRBV7-8 and TRBJ2-7; D might be TRBD2 (5 bases). CDR1 SGHVS and CDR2 FQNEAQ come from the germline V gene. Trimming took 5 bases from V and 0 from J, leaving 17 bases between them. The CDR3 has 16 residues. The DNA of the CDR3 is TGTGCCAGCAGCCGACTTCTGAGCGGCAGCTCCTACGAGCAGTACTTC. As protein: CASSRLLSGSSYEQYF. The full variable domain, its missing parts supplied by reference TRBV7-8 and TRBJ2-7, is GAGVSQSPRYKVAKRGQDVALRCDPISGHVSLFWYQQALGQGPEFLTYFQNEAQLDKSGLPSDRFFAERPEGSVSTLKIQRTQQEDSAVYLCASSRLLSGSSYEQYFGPGTRLTVT.

The rearrangement uses TRBV29-1 and TRBJ2-2; weak D call: TRBD2 (6 bases). Germline CDR1 is SQVTM and CDR2 is ANQGSEA. The CDR3 is made up of 13 amino acids. V was pared by 4 bases and J by 4 bases, with 10 bases between. CDR3 residues: CSVARDSTGELFF. As DNA, the CDR3 is TGCAGCGTTGCGCGGGATAGCACCGGGGAGCTGTTTTTT.

The rearrangement uses TRBV18 and TRBJ1-2; a possible D gene is TRBD1 (6 bases). The CDR3 loop spans 18 amino acids. The V end was cut by 0 bases, the J end by 0 bases, with 17 bases between. Germline-derived CDR1 and CDR2 are KGHSH and LQKENI. The CDR3 here is CASSPPGTGSNSNYGYTF. The CDR3 bases are TGTGCCAGCTCACCACCGGGAACAGGGTCTAATTCTAACTATGGCTACACCTTC.

This chain joins TRBV11-3 and TRBJ2-2, with 11 bases that match TRBD2. The CDR3 covers 17 residues. V gave up 4 bases and J gave up 1 base; unmatched junction bases: 5. The germline CDR1 and CDR2 sequences are SGHNT and YENEEA. The CDR3 protein is CASSSHGTSGNTGELFF. CDR3 nucleotides: TGTGCCAGCAGCTCTCATGGGACTAGCGGGAACACCGGGGAGCTGTTTTTT.

Comments on this clone: Possible read error: a much larger clone is one base away. The chain uses TRBV11-2 and TRBJ2-7; D possibly corresponds to TRBD1 (6 bases). From germline, CDR1 is SGHAT and CDR2 FQNNGV. This CDR3 has 16 amino acids. The DNA of the CDR3 is TGTACCAGCAGCTTTCGTCAGGGGAGAGAAACCTACGAGCAGTACTTC. Translating gives CTSSFRQGRETYEQYF. The whole variable domain, filled in from reference TRBV11-2 and TRBJ2-7, reads EAGVAQSPRYKIIEKRQSVAFWCNPISGHATLYWYQQILGQGPKLLIQFQNNGVVDDSQLPKDRFSAERLKGVDSTLKIQPAKLEDSAVYLCTSSFRQGRETYEQYFGPGTRLTVT.

This clone was seen once. The rearrangement links TRBV15 to TRBJ1-2; maybe TRBD1 (6 bases). The V gene's germline CDR1 is LNHNV and CDR2 YYDKDF (reference sequence). The germline V and J ends were trimmed by 0 bases and 8 bases, with 13 bases remaining between them. The CDR3 has 14 amino acids. CDR3 region: CATSRDRGGYGYTF. The CDR3 DNA sequence: TGTGCCACCAGCAGAGATAGAGGGGGGTACGGCTACACCTTC.

This clone was seen a few times. The chain combines TRBV29-1 with TRBJ1-1; 9 bases agree with TRBD1. CDR1 and CDR2 from the germline V gene are SQVTM and ANQGSEA. With V trimmed by 6 bases and J by 1 base, 9 bases remained unmatched. The CDR3 covers 15 residues. The CDR3 DNA is TGCAGCGTGGCCGGCACAGGGGGCGCGAACACTGAAGCTTTCTTT. Residues: CSVAGTGGANTEAFF.

The chain links TRBV6-6 to TRBJ2-3; no reliable D call. V lost 7 bases and J lost 2, with 13 bases in between. Germline V lookup: CDR1 MNHNY, CDR2 SVGAGI (reference sequence). CDR3 size: 14 residues. CDR3 in amino acids: CASKASADTDTQYF. CDR3 DNA sequence: TGTGCCAGCAAGGCGTCTGCCGACACAGATACGCAGTATTTT.

This chain joins TRBV27 and TRBJ2-1; the match to TRBD2 covers 8 bases. V gave up 3 bases and J gave up 10 bases; unmatched junction bases: 8. The germline V gene has CDR1 MNHEY and CDR2 SMNVEV (reference sequence). CDR3 length: 14 amino acids. CDR3 region: CASSFAGLAQEQFF. The CDR3 DNA reads as TGTGCCAGCAGTTTCGCTGGACTAGCACAAGAGCAGTTCTTC.

The chain links TRBV5-1 to TRBJ2-1; 11 positions agree with TRBD1. The CDR3 has 16 residues. Germline V gene data show CDR1 as SGHRS and CDR2 as YFSETQ. J lost 2 bases, V lost 4 bases, and 5 bases had no gene match. The CDR3 sequence is CASSGRGQGAYNEQFF. CDR3 in DNA: TGCGCCAGCAGCGGCCGGGGACAGGGGGCCTACAATGAGCAGTTCTTC. The full variable domain, rest sourced from reference TRBV5-1 and TRBJ2-1, is KAGVTQTPRYLIKTRGQQVTLSCSPISGHRSVSWYQQTPGQGLQFLFEYFSETQRNKGNFPGRFSGRQFSNSRSEMNVSTLELGDSALYLCASSGRGQGAYNEQFFGPGTRLTVL.

This chain links TRBV19 with TRBJ2-2; 14 nucleotides align to TRBD2. Germline values: CDR1 LNHDA, CDR2 SQIVND (reference sequence). This CDR3 is 18 amino acids long. V shed 2 bases, J shed 6 bases, and the junction held 8 bases outside the gene matches. The CDR3 coding sequence is TGTGCCAGTAGTATACATGTAAGGGGACTAGCGGGAGCCGGGGAGCTGTTTTTT. This gives the protein CASSIHVRGLAGAGELFF.

This chain connects TRBV5-1 to TRBJ2-5; either TRBD1 or TRBD2 may fit D (7 bases each). Trimming removed 6 bases from V and 1 base from J, with 19 bases in between. The CDR3 has 16 residues. Germline V gene sequence: CDR1 SGHRS, CDR2 YFSETQ. This chain's CDR3 is CASTKRGDSAQETQYF. The CDR3 DNA follows: TGCGCCAGCACCAAACGGGGGGACAGCGCCCAAGAGACCCAGTACTTC.

This clone has a handful of counts. This rearrangement joins TRBV6-1 to TRBJ1-5, with no clear D. The ends were cut back, 6 bases at V and 5 bases at J, with 14 bases in the middle. From germline, CDR1 is MNHNS and CDR2 SASEGT. The CDR3 covers 14 residues. In DNA form, the CDR3 reads TGTGCCAGCAGCCCCTTGGCAGTGGATCAGCCCCAGCATTTT. It encodes CASSPLAVDQPQHF.

The genes are TRBV30 and TRBJ2-1; a possible D gene is TRBD1 (5 bases). The CDR3 is made up of 10 amino acids. With 4 bases removed from V and 9 bases from J, the gap between germline ends came to 7 bases. Germline V gene sequence: CDR1 GTSNPN, CDR2 SVGIG (reference sequence). CDR3 region: CAWNRGEQFF. In nucleotides, the CDR3 is TGTGCCTGGAATAGGGGTGAGCAGTTCTTC.

J is TRBJ1-1 and V is TRBV6-4, with a tentative D call TRBD1 (6 bases). V was shortened by 7 bases and J by 4 bases, with 19 bases between the two germline ends. CDR1 MRHNA and CDR2 SNTAGT come from the germline V gene. CDR3 length: 15 residues. CDR3: CASTNPEGVVTEAFF. The CDR3 DNA reads as TGTGCCAGCACCAATCCCGAGGGGGTAGTCACTGAAGCTTTCTTT.

CDR3 DNA: TGTGCCAGCAGTTATGGGACCCTATACGAGCAGTACTTC. It specifies CASSYGTLYEQYF. The chain joins TRBV6-5 to TRBJ2-7; tentatively, D is TRBD1 or TRBD2 (5 bases each). Germline CDR1 MNHEY, CDR2 SVGAGI. V lost 3 bases and J 4 bases, leaving 10 bases between the germline ends. The CDR3 has 13 amino acids.

This clone occurred a few times. The genes are TRBV7-2 and TRBJ1-4; 7 bases line up with TRBD1. Trimming took 0 bases from V and 10 from J; bases not matched to a gene: 11. The CDR3 spans 16 residues. CDR1 and CDR2 from the germline V gene are SGHTA and FQGNSA. The DNA for the CDR3 is TGTGCCAGCAGCTTAGCGGGTATACAGGGGAATTCAAAACTGTTTTTT. Translating gives CASSLAGIQGNSKLFF.

The chain joins TRBV6-6 to TRBJ2-2, with 9 bases identical to TRBD1. Trimming took 2 bases from V and 5 from J; bases not matched to a gene: 0. This CDR3 is 14 amino acids long. The germline V gene encodes CDR1 MNHNY and CDR2 SVGAGI (reference sequence). CDR3 DNA: TGTGCCAGCAGTTACGGGACAGGGACCGGGGAGCTGTTTTTT. This codes for CASSYGTGTGELFF.